This T cell receptor (beta chain) derives from a study of blood T cell repertoires in COVID-19 (dated by TCRdb to 2018 to 2020). Turning to the overall study: The collaborator samples originated in the United States, Italy and Spain and spanned the acute and convalescent phases of COVID-19. The material from the prospective study consisted of cDNA or gDNA derived from T cells, B-cell-depleted T cells, or PBMCs. Deeply sampled blood TCRbeta repertoires from subjects exposed to, actively infected with, or recovered from COVID-19 were included in the dataset. The repertoires were released in a freely available public database intended as a resource for research on the immune response to SARS-CoV-2. Samples were obtained from the ongoing ImmuneRACE study (first 160 participants) and from over a thousand subjects provided by 6 global collaborators. Nearly every sample came with metadata listing a de-identified subject ID, COVID-19 status, age in years and sex. Where available, HLA class I and class II types were taken from metadata supplied by the sample provider and were not determined by assay-based typing.

Overall study results and their limits: The amount of clinical and demographic metadata varied by source and participant and was provided uncurated.

The germline V gene (reference sequence) gives CDR1 as LNHDA and CDR2 as SQIVND. Inclusive of the bounding cysteine and phenylalanine, the CDR3 is 14 residues long. CDR3 DNA is the only sequence kept; it has 42 bases, read in frame from the first base. V gives up 5 bases and J gives up 11 bases, and the segment between their germline ends measures 19 bases. As regards this clone: No cognate antigen has been identified for it. No quality values exist for individual bases; no much larger clone is one base distant.

TCRbeta CDR3 regions were amplified from genomic DNA by means of the immunoSEQ Assay, a bias-controlled multiplex PCR. Under the source paper's analysis protocol: The number of nucleated cells in each sample was estimated from the amplification of reference gene primers within the assay. To quantify the absolute abundance of each unique TCRbeta CDR3 rearrangement, sequence reads were collapsed and filtered. For each sample, productive Simpson clonality was calculated as the square root of Simpson's diversity index over productive rearrangements. TCRdb carries this immuneACCESS record with in-frame sequences only. Its versions omit some clonotypes, under half of them owing to an unresolved V gene in the studies checked, with the rest unexplained. For V, J and clone size, that table is used; D and trimming come from the DNA. This sample lists roughly 380,000 clones; about nine tenths were detected once. Roughly 1.5% of the sample goes to the ten largest clones.

At one collaborating source in Seattle, patients were enrolled during active infection and were followed longitudinally through the course of disease. Collaborating institutions collected whole blood in K2EDTA tubes following their own protocols. For TCRbeta analysis, collaborators shipped samples as frozen whole blood, isolated PBMCs, or DNA extracted from either of those sample types. The TCR originated in a middle-aged woman with COVID-19, enrolled during active disease. Sequenced: peripheral blood. Recombination linked TRBV19 to TRBJ1-5; D gene: possibly TRBD1, on 6 matching bases. The DNA reads as follows: TGTGCCAGTAGTCCCGGAGTGCAAACAGGGTCCCAGCATTTT. The encoded protein is CASSPGVQTGSQHF. Beyond the CDR3, the reference TRBV19 and TRBJ1-5 genes provide the residues; the full variable domain reads: DGGITQSPKYLFRKEGQNVTLSCEQNLNHDAMYWYRQDPGQGLRLIYYSQIVNDFQKGDIAEGYSVSREKKESFPLTVTSAQKNPTAFYLCASSPGVQTGSQHFGDGTRLSIL.